This TCR beta chain was identified in a study of T cell repertoires in cytomegalovirus infection. Study context: The study used recently identified HLA-C-restricted and well-studied HLA-B-restricted CMV epitopes. Public TCR beta signatures indicated both CMV infection and matching HLA type. Study results and caveats: HLA-C-restricted CMV clonotypes gave the most frequent clonotype in two of eight donors. CMV carriers having the relevant HLA were flagged by cumulative public TCR beta family frequency.

The germline gives CDR1 DFQATT, CDR2 SNEGSKA (reference sequence). The CDR3 is 13 amino acids. The J segment lost 1 base and the V segment lost 4 bases, leaving 3 bases of the junction unmatched. Comments on this clonotype: Its antigen is still unknown.

A single record per CDR3 protein comes from TCRdb applying MiXCR to the reads. The data hold approximately 1,000,000 distinct CDR3 sequences, with about 33% observed a single time. The source was cultured CD8+ T cells from PBMCs, collected from culture after CMV antigen stimulation. V is TRBV20-1 and J is TRBJ1-1; the match to TRBD1 covers 7 bases. The sequence came from a human donor in good health (CMV status not recorded). Some clones in this sample may be carry-over from other donors' samples. In DNA, the CDR3 is TGCAGTGCTATGGGACAGCCGAACACTGAAGCTTTCTTT. Its protein is CSAMGQPNTEAFF.